This T cell receptor beta chain comes out of a study of T-cell memory formation after mild COVID-19 (dated by TCRdb to the early 2020s). Context from the whole study: TCR sequence clusters from the two donors were found to be largely donor specific. T-cell clones expanding and contracting after mild COVID-19 in a couple of donors were tracked by longitudinal TCRalpha and TCRbeta repertoire sequencing. Two young, previously healthy adult volunteers, one female and one male, were included in the cohort.

A note on this clonotype: The clone's antigen remains unknown. Base quality data are lacking; no much larger clone is found one base away.

Ficoll-Paque density gradient centrifugation was used to isolate PBMCs. CDR3 length: 15 amino acids, cysteine to phenylalanine. The entry retains the CDR3 DNA only, 45 bases that are in frame from base 1. CDR1 and CDR2 are drawn from the germline V gene (reference sequence): SGHAT, FQDESV. V sheds 1 base and J sheds 5 bases, leaving 13 bases between their ends. What the study reported, not specific to this receptor: Clones that contracted from day 15 to 85 showed balanced CD4/CD8 phenotypes, whereas a second wave of clones that expanded from day 15 to 37 leaned towards CD4+. Only two mild cases were covered in the study, and larger cohorts including severe cases with pre-infection samples were considered necessary. Some responding clones were detected in pre-infection memory, suggesting pre-existing cross-reactive memory T cells joined the SARS-CoV-2 response. SARS-CoV-2 specificity was not confirmed for the second-wave clones peaking on day 37. Contracting CD4+ clones turned up mainly in the CM and EM memory subsets, whereas EMRA was where CD8+ clones were enriched.

The instrument was an Illumina NovaSeq 6000. TCRalpha and TCRbeta cDNA libraries were constructed by 5'RACE with constant-segment primers, with sample barcodes and unique molecular identifiers being introduced. RNA was extracted from every sample with Trizol reagent. Amplification of the libraries took two PCR steps, and the second step added a second sample barcode plus Illumina TruSeq adapters. Libraries were sequenced on an Illumina NovaSeq with 2 x 150 bp paired-end reads. Regarding the original processing steps: The reads were demultiplexed and collapsed into UMI-guided consensus sequences using migec v1.2.7. Using mixcr v2.1.11, UMI consensuses were aligned to TRA and TRB V and J templates and then assembled into clonotypes. Clonotypes were classified as expanded or contracted when called significant by both edgeR and NoisET, with noise models trained on biological replicates. For edgeR calls, the cutoffs were a false discovery rate-adjusted p below 0.01 and a log2 fold-change threshold of 1. As an exploratory analysis of dynamics, max-normalized trajectories of the 1000 most abundant clonotypes were examined by PCA with hierarchical clustering. The CD4 or CD8 phenotype of responding clones was assigned using the separately sequenced CD4+ and CD8+ repertoires. TCRdb reprocessed the public reads (quality trimming at Q25 with fastp, clone calling with MiXCR) and kept in-frame beta chains. When rows share a CDR3 protein, they turn into one entry using the most common DNA and genes. TCRdb's processing, not the authors' own work, is the source of the V and J calls. The sample data list 200,000 or so distinct CDR3 sequences, and around 15% of these were observed just once. The ten largest account for 2% to 2.5% of the sample.

Recombination linked TRBV11-1 to TRBJ2-3, and possibly TRBD2, on 6 matching bases. This TCR was recovered from an adult woman who had mild COVID-19 (a few samples of this study predate the infection). The sample titles of this study are shuffled in the database, so cell type and time point are left out; the donor was told from shared clones. The sample comprised PBMCs or a T cell subset sorted from them (not recorded which). The DNA sequence is as follows: TGTGCCAGCAGCTTAGTGTCGGGAGTAGGAGATACGCAGTATTTT. Translated, this gives CASSLVSGVGDTQYF.